This T cell receptor beta chain appears in the sequencing data of a study of T cells after yellow fever vaccination. Study-level information: SMART-Seq v4 Ultra Low Input handled preparation of low-cell-number fractions.

The table lists this clonotype with a few counts. The antigen is not known. Findings and limits, study-wide: Clones from primary vaccination mostly reappeared after the booster (approximately 95% CD4, around 90% CD8). A secondary response was less intense yet reached its peak sooner, at day 5 versus 15. There was a small share of clonotypes that showed up in both the CD4 and CD8 compartments.

TCRdb analysed the 5' RACE reads with MiXCR anew, one entry per CDR3 protein. The sample yields around 590,000 distinct CDR3 sequences, 9% to 15% seen once. The CDR3 has 13 residues. Germline CDR1 SQVTM, CDR2 ANQGSEA. With 7 bases clipped from V and 7 bases from J, the junction kept 9 bases outside the gene matches. Specimen: PBMCs, collected on the day of the yellow fever booster vaccination. The receptor comes from a man younger than 45 who received the YFV17D yellow fever vaccine. The chain employs TRBV29-1 and TRBJ1-4, with 7 bases fitting TRBD1. DNA for the CDR3: TGCAGCGCGTCTTCAGGGGGTGGTGAAAAACTGTTTTTT. Residues: CSASSGGGEKLFF.